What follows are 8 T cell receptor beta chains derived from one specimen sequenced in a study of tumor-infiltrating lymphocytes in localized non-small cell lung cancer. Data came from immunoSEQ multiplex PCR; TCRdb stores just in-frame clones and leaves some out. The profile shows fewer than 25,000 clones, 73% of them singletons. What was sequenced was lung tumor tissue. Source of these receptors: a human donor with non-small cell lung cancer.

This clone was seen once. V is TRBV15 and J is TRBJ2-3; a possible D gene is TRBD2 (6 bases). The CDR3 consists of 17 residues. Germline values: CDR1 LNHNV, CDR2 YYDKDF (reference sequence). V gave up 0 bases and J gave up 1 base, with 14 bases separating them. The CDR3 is CATSRDRRGGGTDTQYF. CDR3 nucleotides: TGTGCCACCAGCAGAGATCGAAGGGGAGGCGGCACAGATACGCAGTATTTT. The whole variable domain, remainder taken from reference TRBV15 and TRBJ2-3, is DAMVIQNPRYQVTQFGKPVTLSCSQTLNHNVMYWYQQKSSQAPKLLFHYYDKDFNNEADTPDNFQSRRPNTSFCFLDIRSPGLGDTAMYLCATSRDRRGGGTDTQYFGPGTRLTVL.

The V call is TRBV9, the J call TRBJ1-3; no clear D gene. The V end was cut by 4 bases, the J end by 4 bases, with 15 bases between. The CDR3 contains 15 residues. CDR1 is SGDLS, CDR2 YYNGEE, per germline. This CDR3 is CASSLEEGYGNTIYF. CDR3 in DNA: TGTGCCAGCAGCTTAGAGGAGGGATACGGAAACACCATATATTTT.

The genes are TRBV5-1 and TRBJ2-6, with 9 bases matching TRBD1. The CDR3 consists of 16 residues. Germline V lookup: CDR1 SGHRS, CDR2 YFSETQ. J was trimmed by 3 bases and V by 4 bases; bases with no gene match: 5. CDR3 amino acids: CASSADRGYGANVLTF. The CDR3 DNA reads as TGCGCCAGCAGCGCGGACAGGGGATATGGGGCCAACGTCCTGACTTTC.

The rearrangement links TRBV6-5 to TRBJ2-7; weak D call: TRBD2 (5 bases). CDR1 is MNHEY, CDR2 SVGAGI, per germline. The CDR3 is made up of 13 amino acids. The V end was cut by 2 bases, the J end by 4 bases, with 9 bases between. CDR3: CASSYGLKYEQYF. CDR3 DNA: TGTGCCAGCAGTTACGGACTCAAATACGAGCAGTACTTC.

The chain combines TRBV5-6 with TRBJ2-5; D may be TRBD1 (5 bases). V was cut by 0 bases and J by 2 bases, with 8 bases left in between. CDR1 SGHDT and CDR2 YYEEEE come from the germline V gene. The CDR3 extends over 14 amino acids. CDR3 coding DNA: TGTGCCAGCAGCTTGGGACAGCGTCAAGAGACCCAGTACTTC. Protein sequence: CASSLGQRQETQYF.

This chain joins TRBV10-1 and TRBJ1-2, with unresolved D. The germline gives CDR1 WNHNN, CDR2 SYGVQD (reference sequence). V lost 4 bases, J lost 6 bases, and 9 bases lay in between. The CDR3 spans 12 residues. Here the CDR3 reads CASSAGRDGYTF. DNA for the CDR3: TGCGCCAGCAGTGCAGGAAGGGATGGCTACACCTTC.

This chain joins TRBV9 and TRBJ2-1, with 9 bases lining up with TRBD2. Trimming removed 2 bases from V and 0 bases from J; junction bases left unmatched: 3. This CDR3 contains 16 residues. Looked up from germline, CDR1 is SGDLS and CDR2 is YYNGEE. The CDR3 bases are TGTGCCAGCAGCGTTGGTAGCGGGAGCTCCTACAATGAGCAGTTCTTC. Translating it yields CASSVGSGSSYNEQFF.

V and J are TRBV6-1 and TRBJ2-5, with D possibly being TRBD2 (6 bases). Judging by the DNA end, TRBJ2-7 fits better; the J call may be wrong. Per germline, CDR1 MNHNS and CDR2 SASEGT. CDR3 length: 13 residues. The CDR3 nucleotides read TGTGCCAGCGGCCGAGGGCGGGAATACGAGCAGTACTTC. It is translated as CASGRGREYEQYF.